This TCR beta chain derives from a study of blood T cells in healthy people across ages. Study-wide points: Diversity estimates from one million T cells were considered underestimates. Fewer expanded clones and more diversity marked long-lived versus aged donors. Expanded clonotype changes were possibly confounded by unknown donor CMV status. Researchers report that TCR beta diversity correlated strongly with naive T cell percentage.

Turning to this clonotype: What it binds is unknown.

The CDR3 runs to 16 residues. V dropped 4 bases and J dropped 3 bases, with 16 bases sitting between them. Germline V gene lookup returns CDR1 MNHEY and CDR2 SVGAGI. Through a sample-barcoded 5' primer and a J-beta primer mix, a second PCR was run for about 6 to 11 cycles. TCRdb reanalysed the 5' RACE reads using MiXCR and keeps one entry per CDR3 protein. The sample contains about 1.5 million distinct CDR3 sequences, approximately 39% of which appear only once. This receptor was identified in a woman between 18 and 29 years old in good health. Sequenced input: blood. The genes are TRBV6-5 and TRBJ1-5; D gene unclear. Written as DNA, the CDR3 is TGTGCCAGCAGTTCTATCTGGCCCCCGGTCAATCAGCCCCAGCATTTT. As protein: CASSSIWPPVNQPQHF.